This T cell receptor beta chain emerged from a study of blood T cell repertoires in COVID-19. Germline-derived CDR1 and CDR2 are SGDLS and YYNGEE. Unmatched junction bases numbered 8, after V lost 3 bases and J lost 3 bases. The CDR3 runs to 15 residues. Produced via immunoSEQ multiplex PCR; TCRdb's table is partial and in-frame only. The data show 110,000 or so clones, over 65% seen once. This receptor was identified in a man in his 70s with acute or convalescent COVID-19. The J gene is TRBJ2-7, the V gene TRBV9; 8 bases align to TRBD2. Sequencing used peripheral blood. CDR3 nucleotides: TGTGCCAGCAGCGAGAGCGGGAGTCCTCTCTACGAGCAGTACTTC. Translation gives CASSESGSPLYEQYF.